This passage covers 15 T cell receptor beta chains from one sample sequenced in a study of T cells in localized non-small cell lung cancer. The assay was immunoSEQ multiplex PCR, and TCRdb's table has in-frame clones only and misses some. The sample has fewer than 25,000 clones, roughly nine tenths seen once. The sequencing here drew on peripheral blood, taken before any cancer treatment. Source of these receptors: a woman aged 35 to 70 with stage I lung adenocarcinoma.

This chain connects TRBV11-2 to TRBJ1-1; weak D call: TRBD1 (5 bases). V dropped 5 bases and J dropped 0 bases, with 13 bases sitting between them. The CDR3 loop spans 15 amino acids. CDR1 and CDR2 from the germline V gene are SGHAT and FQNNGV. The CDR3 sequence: CASSPIWGMNTEAFF. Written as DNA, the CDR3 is TGTGCCAGCAGCCCAATTTGGGGCATGAACACTGAAGCTTTCTTT. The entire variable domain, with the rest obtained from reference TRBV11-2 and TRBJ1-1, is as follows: EAGVAQSPRYKIIEKRQSVAFWCNPISGHATLYWYQQILGQGPKLLIQFQNNGVVDDSQLPKDRFSAERLKGVDSTLKIQPAKLEDSAVYLCASSPIWGMNTEAFFGQGTRLTVV.

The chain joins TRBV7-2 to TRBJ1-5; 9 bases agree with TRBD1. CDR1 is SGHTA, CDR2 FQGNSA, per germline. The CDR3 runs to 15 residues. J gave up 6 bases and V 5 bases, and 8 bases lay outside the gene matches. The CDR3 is CASSPLQGAVQPQHF. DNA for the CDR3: TGTGCCAGCAGCCCCTTACAGGGGGCTGTTCAGCCCCAGCATTTT.

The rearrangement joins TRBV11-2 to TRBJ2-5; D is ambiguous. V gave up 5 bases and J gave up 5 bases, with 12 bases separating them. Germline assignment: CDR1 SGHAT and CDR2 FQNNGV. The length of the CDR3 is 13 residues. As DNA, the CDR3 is TGTGCCAGCAGCCTGAACCCGAAGGAGACCCAGTACTTC. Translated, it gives CASSLNPKETQYF.

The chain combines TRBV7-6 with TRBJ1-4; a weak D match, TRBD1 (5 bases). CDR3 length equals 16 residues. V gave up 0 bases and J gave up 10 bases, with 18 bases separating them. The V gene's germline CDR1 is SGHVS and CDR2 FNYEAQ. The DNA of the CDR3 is TGTGCCAGCAGCTTAGCTTCTGGGACGGAAGTGGGAAAACTGTTTTTT. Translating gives CASSLASGTEVGKLFF.

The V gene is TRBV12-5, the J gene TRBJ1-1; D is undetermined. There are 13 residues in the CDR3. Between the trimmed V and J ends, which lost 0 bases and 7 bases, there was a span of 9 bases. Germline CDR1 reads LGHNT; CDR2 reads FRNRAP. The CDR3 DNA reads TGTGCTAGTGGTTTGGTACGACACGATGAAGCTTTCTTT. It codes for CASGLVRHDEAFF.

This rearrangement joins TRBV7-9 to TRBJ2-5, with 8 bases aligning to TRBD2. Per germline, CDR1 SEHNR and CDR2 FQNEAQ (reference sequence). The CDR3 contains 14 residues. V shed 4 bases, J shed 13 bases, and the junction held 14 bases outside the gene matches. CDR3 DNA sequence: TGTGCCAGCAGCTCGACTTCTTTAGCGGGGCGGACGTACTTC. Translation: CASSSTSLAGRTYF.

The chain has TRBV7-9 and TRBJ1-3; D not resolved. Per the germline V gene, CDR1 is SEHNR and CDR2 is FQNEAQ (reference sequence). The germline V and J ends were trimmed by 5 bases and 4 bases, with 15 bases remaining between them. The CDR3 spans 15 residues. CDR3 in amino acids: CASSNPAGYGNTIYF. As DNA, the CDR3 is TGTGCCAGCAGCAATCCGGCGGGTTACGGAAACACCATATATTTT.

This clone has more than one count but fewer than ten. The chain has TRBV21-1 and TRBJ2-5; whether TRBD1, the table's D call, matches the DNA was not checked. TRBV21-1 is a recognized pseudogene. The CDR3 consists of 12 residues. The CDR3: CASSQGQETQYF. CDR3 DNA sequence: TGTGCCAGCTCCCAGGGGCAAGAGACCCAGTACTTC.

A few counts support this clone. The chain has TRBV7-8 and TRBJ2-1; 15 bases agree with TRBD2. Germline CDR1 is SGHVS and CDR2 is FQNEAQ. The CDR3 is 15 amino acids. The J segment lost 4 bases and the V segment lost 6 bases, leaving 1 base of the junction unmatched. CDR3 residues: CASRGLAGGYNEQFF. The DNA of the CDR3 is TGTGCCAGCAGGGGACTAGCGGGGGGATACAATGAGCAGTTCTTC.

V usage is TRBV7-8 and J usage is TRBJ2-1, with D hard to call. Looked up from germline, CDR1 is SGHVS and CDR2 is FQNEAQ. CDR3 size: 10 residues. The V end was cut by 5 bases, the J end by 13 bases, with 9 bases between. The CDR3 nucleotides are TGTGCCAGCAGCGGCTACGATCAGTTCTTC. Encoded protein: CASSGYDQFF.

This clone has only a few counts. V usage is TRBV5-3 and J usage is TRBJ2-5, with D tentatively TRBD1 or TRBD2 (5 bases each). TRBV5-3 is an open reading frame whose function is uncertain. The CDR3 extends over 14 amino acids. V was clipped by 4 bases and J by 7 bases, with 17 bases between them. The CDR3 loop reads CARSQPEPGGTQYF. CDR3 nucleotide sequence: TGTGCCAGAAGCCAACCAGAGCCTGGGGGGACCCAGTACTTC.

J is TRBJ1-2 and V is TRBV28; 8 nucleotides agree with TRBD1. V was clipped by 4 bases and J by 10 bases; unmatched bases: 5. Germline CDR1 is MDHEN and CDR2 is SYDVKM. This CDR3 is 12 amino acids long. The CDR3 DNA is TGTGCCAGCAGTTCAGGGGGCCGATTCTACACCTTC. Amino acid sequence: CASSSGGRFYTF.

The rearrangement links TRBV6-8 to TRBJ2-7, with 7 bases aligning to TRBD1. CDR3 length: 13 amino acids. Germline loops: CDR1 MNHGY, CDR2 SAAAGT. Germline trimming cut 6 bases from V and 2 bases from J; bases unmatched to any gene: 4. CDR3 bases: TGTGCCAGCAGACAGGGACAGACCTACGAGCAGTACTTC. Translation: CASRQGQTYEQYF.

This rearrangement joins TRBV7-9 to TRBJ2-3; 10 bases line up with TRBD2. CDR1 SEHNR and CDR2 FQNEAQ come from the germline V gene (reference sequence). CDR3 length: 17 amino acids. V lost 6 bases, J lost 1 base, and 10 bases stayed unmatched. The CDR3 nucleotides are TGTGCCAGCAGTTCAAGGATAAGCGGGGGGGGCACAGATACGCAGTATTTT. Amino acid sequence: CASSSRISGGGTDTQYF.

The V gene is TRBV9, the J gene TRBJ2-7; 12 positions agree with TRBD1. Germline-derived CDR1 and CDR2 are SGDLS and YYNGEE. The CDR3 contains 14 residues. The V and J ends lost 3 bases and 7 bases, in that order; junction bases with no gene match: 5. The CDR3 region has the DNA TGTGCCAGCAGCGCCCGGGACAGGGGGCTGGAGCAGTACTTC. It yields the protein CASSARDRGLEQYF.